The 4 T cell receptor beta chains below come from one sample, sequenced in a study of cytomegalovirus exposure and HLA in healthy donors. 13 Jbeta primers and 60 Vbeta primers were used for the PCR. Using immunoSEQ multiplex PCR, the repertoire was profiled, and TCRdb retains in-frame clones only, with some absent. The sample lists 85,000 to 100,000 clones, 60% to 85% occurring once. Material: PBMCs. The receptor source for this set is a man aged 60 to 75 in good health and CMV-seropositive.

The chain employs TRBV19 and TRBJ1-2; D is perhaps TRBD1 (6 bases). CDR1 is LNHDA and CDR2 is SQIVND in the germline V gene (reference sequence). Trimming removed 7 bases from V and 4 bases from J, with 16 bases in between. The CDR3 totals 14 residues. The CDR3: CASNPGGQGYGYTF. The CDR3 DNA is TGTGCCAGTAACCCGGGGGGGCAAGGCTATGGCTACACCTTC.

The chain carries TRBV7-6 and TRBJ2-5; tentatively, D is TRBD1 (6 bases). CDR1 is SGHVS, CDR2 FNYEAQ, per germline. CDR3 size: 14 residues. The ends were cut back, 5 bases at V and 5 bases at J, with 15 bases in the middle. The CDR3 is CASSRGGGGETQYF. The CDR3 bases are TGTGCCAGCAGCCGAGGTGGGGGCGGCGAGACCCAGTACTTC.

The chain joins TRBV7-9 to TRBJ1-1; TRBD1 agrees at 10 bases. The V and J ends lost 0 bases and 7 bases, in that order; junction bases with no gene match: 8. The CDR3 loop spans 16 amino acids. The V gene's germline CDR1 is SEHNR and CDR2 FQNEAQ (reference sequence). The CDR3 here is CASSLAGGQGRNEAFF. The CDR3, as DNA: TGTGCCAGCAGCTTAGCCGGGGGACAGGGGCGTAATGAAGCTTTCTTT.

About this clone: Since a far larger clone is one base different, this is likely a read error. Other DNA variants within this sample encode the same CDR3. The chain recombines TRBV5-4 with TRBJ2-2; D not certain. CDR1 is SGHNT, CDR2 YYREEE, per germline (reference sequence). Trimming cost V 4 bases and J 15 bases, with 25 bases left between them. The CDR3 has 15 amino acids. The CDR3 sequence: CASSQDVSSGTTLFF. For the CDR3, the DNA is TGTGCCAGCAGCCAAGATGTCTCGTCCGGTACGACATTGTTTTTT.